These 11 T cell receptor beta chains share one sample of origin, sequenced in a study of blood T cell repertoires in COVID-19. Data came from immunoSEQ multiplex PCR; TCRdb stores just in-frame clones and leaves some out. The data contain 70,000 or so clones, approximately 80% of them singletons. Sequences were obtained from peripheral blood. These receptor sequences come from a human donor in a cohort sampled during active COVID-19.

This clone occurred once. V gene TRBV4-2 combines with J gene TRBJ2-1; 10 positions agree with TRBD2. The V gene's germline CDR1 is LGHNA and CDR2 YNFKEQ. CDR3 length: 16 amino acids. With 2 bases clipped from V and 6 bases from J, the junction kept 7 bases outside the gene matches. The CDR3 DNA reads TGTGCCAGCAGCCAACCGGGACTAGCGACTCTCAATGAGCAGTTCTTC. Translated, it gives CASSQPGLATLNEQFF.

V usage is TRBV9 and J usage is TRBJ1-3, with 8 bases that match TRBD1. J was trimmed by 2 bases and V by 3 bases; bases with no gene match: 4. Germline V lookup: CDR1 SGDLS, CDR2 YYNGEE. The CDR3 is 15 amino acids. The CDR3 loop reads CASSGGQGAGNTIYF. Here the CDR3 DNA reads TGTGCCAGCAGCGGCGGACAGGGAGCTGGAAACACCATATATTTT.

J is TRBJ2-1 and V is TRBV27, with TRBD2 matching over 9 bases. Germline CDR1 and CDR2: MNHEY and SMNVEV (reference sequence). V lost 2 bases, J lost 7 bases, and 6 bases stayed unmatched. The CDR3 totals 15 residues. CDR3 protein: CASSLTHSGGNEQFF. The CDR3, as DNA: TGTGCCAGCAGTTTAACCCATAGCGGGGGTAATGAGCAGTTCTTC.

The J gene is TRBJ2-3, the V gene TRBV9; 7 positions agree with TRBD2. The junction had 3 bases not matched to a gene; V was cut back by 0 bases and J by 8 bases. Germline CDR1 and CDR2: SGDLS and YYNGEE. The CDR3 is 13 residues long. The CDR3 coding sequence is TGTGCCAGCAGCGTAGGGGAGGGGCGTACGCAGTATTTT. Protein product: CASSVGEGRTQYF. Using reference TRBV9 and TRBJ2-3 for the parts outside the CDR3, the full variable domain is DSGVTQTPKHLITATGQRVTLRCSPRSGDLSVYWYQQSLDQGLQFLIQYYNGEERAKGNILERFSAQQFPDLHSELNLSSLELGDSALYFCASSVGEGRTQYFGPGTRLTVL.

This chain joins TRBV27 and TRBJ2-2; TRBD2 agrees at 9 bases. Germline values: CDR1 MNHEY, CDR2 SMNVEV (reference sequence). CDR3 size: 17 residues. V trimming: 5 bases; J trimming: 6 bases; junction bases outside the gene matches: 13. The chain's CDR3 is CASSPLGSGSIAGELFF. The CDR3 bases are TGTGCCAGCAGTCCCTTAGGTAGCGGGAGTATAGCCGGGGAGCTGTTTTTT.

The chain is built from TRBV5-4 and TRBJ2-6, with D perhaps matching TRBD1 (6 bases). Trimming cost V 2 bases and J 0 bases, with 9 bases left between them. This CDR3 is built from 16 residues. The germline gives CDR1 SGHNT, CDR2 YYREEE (reference sequence). The CDR3 loop is CASSFGQSSGANVLTF. The CDR3 region has the DNA TGTGCCAGCAGCTTTGGACAGTCCTCTGGGGCCAACGTCCTGACTTTC.

The V gene is TRBV7-2, the J gene TRBJ2-2, with 8 nucleotides matching TRBD2. V lost 5 bases and J lost 4; bases outside the gene matches: 9. This CDR3 spans 16 amino acids. Germline CDR1 is SGHTA and CDR2 is FQGNSA. In DNA, the CDR3 is TGTGCCAGCAGCCGGGAGGGAGTCTGGGGCACCGGGGAGCTGTTTTTT. Encoded protein: CASSREGVWGTGELFF.

This clone was seen only a few times. V and J are TRBV28 and TRBJ1-5; D is undetermined. The V end was cut by 6 bases, the J end by 3 bases, with 18 bases between. The germline V gene has CDR1 MDHEN and CDR2 SYDVKM. This CDR3 is built from 16 residues. The CDR3 spells CASSFMGGQPNQPQHF. In nucleotides, the CDR3 is TGTGCCAGCAGCTTCATGGGCGGGCAGCCCAATCAGCCCCAGCATTTT.

V usage is TRBV5-8 and J usage is TRBJ2-5; 9 nucleotides agree with TRBD2. The CDR3 has 14 residues. V shed 8 bases, J shed 3 bases, and the junction held 8 bases outside the gene matches. CDR1 is SGHTS, CDR2 YDEGEE, per germline. CDR3 residues: CASYYSGREETQYF. CDR3 sequence (DNA): TGTGCCAGTTACTATAGCGGGAGAGAAGAGACCCAGTACTTC.

The chain combines TRBV29-1 with TRBJ2-3; tentatively, D is TRBD2 (6 bases). Looked up from germline, CDR1 is SQVTM and CDR2 is ANQGSEA. Between the trimmed V and J ends, which lost 7 bases and 3 bases, there was a span of 11 bases. The CDR3 extends over 12 amino acids. CDR3 amino acids: CSAGGGTDTQYF. The CDR3 region has the DNA TGCAGCGCCGGGGGAGGAACAGATACGCAGTATTTT.

The chain has TRBV25-1 and TRBJ2-1, with no clear D. Trimming took 1 base from V and 9 from J, leaving 10 bases between them. The CDR3 contains 13 residues. Germline V gene data show CDR1 as MGHDK and CDR2 as SYGVNS. The CDR3 DNA reads TGTGCCAGCAGTGAATTGTCCGGTGGTGAGCAGTTCTTC. This gives the protein CASSELSGGEQFF. Combining the CDR3 with reference TRBV25-1 and TRBJ2-1 gives the whole variable domain EADIYQTPRYLVIGTGKKITLECSQTMGHDKMYWYQQDPGMELHLIHYSYGVNSTEKGDLSSESTVSRIRTEHFPLTLESARPSHTSQYLCASSELSGGEQFFGPGTRLTVL.